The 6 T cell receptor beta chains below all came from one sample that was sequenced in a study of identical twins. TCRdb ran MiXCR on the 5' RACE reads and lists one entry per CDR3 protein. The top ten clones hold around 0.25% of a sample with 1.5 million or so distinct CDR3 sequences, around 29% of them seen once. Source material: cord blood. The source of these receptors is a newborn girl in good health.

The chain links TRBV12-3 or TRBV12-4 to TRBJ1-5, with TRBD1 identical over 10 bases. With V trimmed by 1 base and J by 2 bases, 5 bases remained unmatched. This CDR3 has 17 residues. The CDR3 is CASSLGGDRGGNQPQHF. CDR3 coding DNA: TGTGCCAGCAGTTTAGGAGGGGACAGGGGTGGCAATCAGCCCCAGCATTTT.

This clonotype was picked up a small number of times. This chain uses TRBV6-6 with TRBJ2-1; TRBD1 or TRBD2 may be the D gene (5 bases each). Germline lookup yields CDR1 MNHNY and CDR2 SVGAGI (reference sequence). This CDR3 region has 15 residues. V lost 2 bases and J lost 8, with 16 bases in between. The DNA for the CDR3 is TGTGCCAGCAGTTACCTCAGCGGAGTGGGGGATGAGCAGTTCTTC. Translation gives CASSYLSGVGDEQFF.

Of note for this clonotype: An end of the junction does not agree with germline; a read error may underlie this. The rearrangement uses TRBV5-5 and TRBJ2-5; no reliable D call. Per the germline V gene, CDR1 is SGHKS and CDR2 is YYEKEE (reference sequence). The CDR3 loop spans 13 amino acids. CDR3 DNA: TGTGCCAGCAGCTTGACCCCGCAGGAGACCCGGTACTTC. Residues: CASSLTPQETRYF.

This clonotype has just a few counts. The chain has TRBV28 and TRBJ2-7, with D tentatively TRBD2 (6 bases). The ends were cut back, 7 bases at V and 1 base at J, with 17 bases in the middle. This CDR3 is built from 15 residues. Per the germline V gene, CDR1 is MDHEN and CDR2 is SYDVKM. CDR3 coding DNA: TGTGCCAGCATTAGGGGAGGAAGGGATTCCTACGAGCAGTACTTC. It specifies CASIRGGRDSYEQYF.

CDR3 sequence reads: CASSQDRTSGLDTQYF. CDR3 DNA: TGCGCCAGCAGCCAAGATCGTACTAGCGGACTAGATACGCAGTATTTT. This chain uses TRBV4-1 with TRBJ2-3; 8 bases map to TRBD2. CDR3 length equals 16 residues. With V trimmed by 0 bases and J by 5 bases, 7 bases remained unmatched. Germline V CDR1 and CDR2: MGHRA, YSYEKL.

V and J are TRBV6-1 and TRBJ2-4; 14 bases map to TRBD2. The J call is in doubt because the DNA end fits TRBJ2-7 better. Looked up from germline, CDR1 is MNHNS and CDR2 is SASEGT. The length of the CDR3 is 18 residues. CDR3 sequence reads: CASSKTSGRANLHYEQYF. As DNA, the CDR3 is TGTGCCAGCAGTAAGACTAGCGGGAGGGCGAATCTACACTACGAGCAGTACTTC.